This TCR beta chain was captured in a study of CD8+ T cells in alopecia areata. This CDR3 spans 17 amino acids. The germline V gene encodes CDR1 SGDLS and CDR2 YYNGEE. V shed 4 bases, J shed 0 bases, and the junction held 10 bases outside the gene matches. The authors extracted RNA and reverse transcribed it into cDNA as the sequencing template. This table comes from immunoSEQ multiplex PCR, and its TCRdb copy is limited to in-frame clones, with some not included. The repertoire holds around 100,000 clones, roughly three fifths seen once, with over 9% in the top ten. As for treatment: oral pan-JAK inhibitor, 5-10 mg twice daily.

The gene calls are TRBV9 and TRBJ2-3; 8 positions agree with TRBD1. This receptor was obtained from a human donor with alopecia areata. The input for sequencing was CD8+ T cells sorted from blood, taken at week 24, from a patient treated with tofacitinib. CDR3 residues: CASSPVPDRASTDTQYF. DNA for the CDR3: TGTGCCAGCAGCCCAGTACCGGACAGGGCTAGCACAGATACGCAGTATTTT. Using reference TRBV9 and TRBJ2-3 for the parts outside the CDR3, the full variable domain is DSGVTQTPKHLITATGQRVTLRCSPRSGDLSVYWYQQSLDQGLQFLIQYYNGEERAKGNILERFSAQQFPDLHSELNLSSLELGDSALYFCASSPVPDRASTDTQYFGPGTRLTVL.